A selection of T cell receptor beta chains follows, all from one sample in a study of T cell repertoires in cytomegalovirus infection. TCRdb redid the calling of the reads with MiXCR, one entry per CDR3 protein. The sample has roughly 340,000 distinct CDR3 sequences, roughly 29% seen once. These receptors' antigens are unknown. The input for sequencing was cultured PBMCs, taken from culture after CMV antigen stimulation. Receptor source: a human donor in good health (CMV status not recorded). Some clones in this sample may be carry-over from other donors' samples. Each CDR3 is given with its conserved first and last residue. D genes are given only for firm matches. Not all rows give a size; the values are once, few, many and, for expanded clones, a class.

v_gene: TRBV20-1; j_gene: TRBJ2-2; d_gene: .; abundance: .; CDR3nt: TGCAGTTCGAGGGTTGGCGGGACCGGGGAGCTGTTTTTT; CDR3aa: CSSRVGGTGELFF
v_gene: TRBV7-2; j_gene: TRBJ2-1; d_gene: .; abundance: .; CDR3nt: TGTGCCAGCAGCTTATTTACAGGGATCGGCGACAATGAGCAGTTCTTC; CDR3aa: CASSLFTGIGDNEQFF
v_gene: TRBV10-3; j_gene: TRBJ2-2; d_gene: .; abundance: .; CDR3nt: TGTGCCATCAGTGAGCGGACAGCCGGGGAGCTGTTTTTT; CDR3aa: CAISERTAGELFF
v_gene: TRBV27; j_gene: TRBJ2-7; d_gene: .; abundance: .; CDR3nt: TGTGCCAGCAGTTGGGGGGCAGCAGGCTACGAGCAGTACTTC; CDR3aa: CASSWGAAGYEQYF
v_gene: TRBV7-6; j_gene: TRBJ2-3; d_gene: .; abundance: .; CDR3nt: TGTGCCAGCAGCTTAGGCCCTCAAGATACGCAGTATTTT; CDR3aa: CASSLGPQDTQYF
v_gene: TRBV12-3/TRBV12-4; j_gene: TRBJ1-4; d_gene: TRBD1; abundance: once; CDR3nt: TGTGCCAGCAGTTCCGACCGGGACAGTCGACTGTTTTTT; CDR3aa: CASSSDRDSRLFF
v_gene: TRBV28; j_gene: TRBJ1-1; d_gene: TRBD1; abundance: few; CDR3nt: TGTGCCGCTAAAGCAGGGGGCCCCACTGAAGCTTTCTTT; CDR3aa: CAAKAGGPTEAFF
v_gene: TRBV28; j_gene: TRBJ2-5; d_gene: .; abundance: .; CDR3nt: TGTGCCAGCAGTCTGAGCTCCCAGAAAGAGACCCAGTACTTC; CDR3aa: CASSLSSQKETQYF
v_gene: TRBV12-3/TRBV12-4; j_gene: TRBJ1-1; d_gene: .; abundance: .; CDR3nt: TGTGCCAGCAATTACTTAGGGGGCACTGAAGCTTTCTTT; CDR3aa: CASNYLGGTEAFF
v_gene: TRBV29-1; j_gene: TRBJ1-5; d_gene: .; abundance: few; CDR3nt: TGCAGCGTTGAAGAGGGATCGGGGGGCAATCAGCCCCAGCATTTT; CDR3aa: CSVEEGSGGNQPQHF
v_gene: TRBV18; j_gene: TRBJ2-2; d_gene: .; abundance: .; CDR3nt: TGTGCCAGCTCAGAAAGTGACCAAGGCTACACCGGGGAGCTGTTTTTT; CDR3aa: CASSESDQGYTGELFF
v_gene: TRBV7-6; j_gene: TRBJ2-1; d_gene: TRBD2; abundance: many; CDR3nt: TGTGCCAGCAGCTTAGCCACTAGCGGGTCCTACAATGAGCAGTTCTTC; CDR3aa: CASSLATSGSYNEQFF
v_gene: TRBV10-1; j_gene: TRBJ1-1; d_gene: .; abundance: few; CDR3nt: TGCGCCAGCAGTGAGACAGGGAACACTGAAGCTTTCTTT; CDR3aa: CASSETGNTEAFF
v_gene: TRBV12-3/TRBV12-4; j_gene: TRBJ1-1; d_gene: .; abundance: few; CDR3nt: TGTGCCAGCACAGATAGTTCGGGCACTGAAGCTTTCTTT; CDR3aa: CASTDSSGTEAFF
v_gene: TRBV6-2/TRBV6-3; j_gene: TRBJ2-7; d_gene: .; abundance: few; CDR3nt: TGTGCCAGCAGGCCCGGCGGGGACCTCGGCGAGCAGTACTTC; CDR3aa: CASRPGGDLGEQYF